This TCR beta chain appears in the sequencing data of a study of CD4 T cells in relation to SARS-CoV-2 and coronaviruses. Study in general: TCR beta CDR3s were sequenced after approximately ten-day antigen culture of PBMCs. General study results and limits: Compared with monoreactive clones, crossreactive clones showed significantly weaker SARS-CoV-2 expansion. No crossreactivity against non-spike viral proteins was tested here.

Clones were sequenced by immunoSEQ multiplex PCR, and TCRdb holds only the in-frame ones, with some missing. The table includes some 45,000 clones, almost 85% detected once. The CDR3 runs 15 residues. V was cut by 4 bases and J by 5 bases, with 18 bases left in between. The germline V gene has CDR1 ENHRY and CDR2 SYGVKD. Naive and memory CD4+ T cells were separated from cryopreserved PBMCs. About this clone itself: What it binds is not known.

This TCR was sampled from an adult with COVID-19. Sequencing input: naive CD4+ T cells from PBMCs, cultured in vitro. Subset defined: naive CD4+ T cells isolated by negative enrichment. This rearrangement joins TRBV10-3 to TRBJ2-7; D is unclear. Here the CDR3 reads CAISAFNQQRDEQYF. As DNA, the CDR3 is TGTGCCATCAGTGCTTTCAACCAACAACGGGACGAGCAGTACTTC.